A single T cell receptor (beta chain) is shown here with its context. The antigen it recognizes is unknown. No per-base quality is available; no much larger clone lies one base away. This sample was included in a study of control samples from healthy donors and cancer patients (TCRdb year 2020). Looking up the germline V gene (reference sequence) yields CDR1 LNHDA and CDR2 SQIVND. Trimming at the junction amounts to 4 bases on V and 7 bases on J, and the germline ends lie 19 bases apart. The CDR3 covers 15 residues, taking in both the cysteine and the phenylalanine. Only the CDR3 region is kept as DNA, spanning 45 bases read in frame from base 1. The method behind the library was the immunoSEQ multiplex PCR assay. The source is immuneACCESS, and TCRdb retained only in-frame sequences with V and J called. Part of the clones is not carried over; for the studies checked, unresolved V genes explain less than half of this, and the remainder is unexplained. Present in this sample are 61,000 or so clones, around 87% of which were seen just once. The top ten clones comprise 5.5% to 7% of the sample.

This clonotype originated in a man in his 60s with colorectal cancer. The sequenced sample was PBMCs. Recombination connected TRBV19 to TRBJ1-2, with no confidently assigned D gene. The DNA sequence is given as TGTGCCAGTAGTAGAGCAATTGAAACTCCCGGTGGCTACACCTTC. Translation gives CASSRAIETPGGYTF.